The 15 T cell receptor beta chains below were found in one sample sequenced in a study of spatial heterogeneity in lung cancer. Whole-study findings and limits: Tumors with more nonsynonymous mutations had more expanded intratumoral alpha and beta TCRs.

TCRdb re-called the 5' RACE reads through MiXCR, storing one row per CDR3 protein. The sample comprises almost 7,500 distinct CDR3 sequences, 13% to 15% of which are singletons, and around 10% rests with the top ten. These receptors are not linked to any known antigen. Time point meaning: sample taken at primary tumor resection. The sequencing here drew on lung tumor tissue, taken at surgery. These receptors were collected from a female donor with early-stage non-small cell lung cancer.

This clonotype is deemed medium-sized (0.01 to 0.1%). This beta chain lies outside the target of a library built for alpha chains; its clone size means little. The rearrangement joins TRBV7-9 to TRBJ1-1, with 10 bases fitting TRBD1. This CDR3 contains 13 residues. Germline lookup yields CDR1 SEHNR and CDR2 FQNEAQ (reference sequence). After removal of 4 bases from V and 11 bases from J, the junction contained 7 bases not matched to a gene. The CDR3 loop is CASSSGTGAAAFF. The CDR3 bases are TGTGCCAGCAGCTCTGGGACAGGGGCGGCGGCTTTCTTT.

Ten or more counts support this clonotype. Since the library was made to target alpha chains, this beta chain is a stray read and its abundance is not meaningful. The J gene is TRBJ2-1, the V gene TRBV4-1, with D unresolved. Trimming took off 5 bases at V and 0 bases at J, with 8 bases between the two ends. The length of the CDR3 is 14 residues. CDR1 is MGHRA and CDR2 is YSYEKL in the germline V gene. CDR3 residues: CASSLRSSYNEQFF. The CDR3 DNA reads as TGCGCCAGCAGCTTAAGGAGCTCCTACAATGAGCAGTTCTTC.

This clonotype is medium-sized. This beta chain slipped into a library made for alpha chains as a stray read, so its size is not meaningful. The chain recombines TRBV28 with TRBJ2-7; possibly TRBD2 for D (7 bases). Between the trimmed V and J ends, which lost 6 bases and 2 bases, there was a span of 17 bases. The length of the CDR3 is 15 residues. Germline lookup yields CDR1 MDHEN and CDR2 SYDVKM. The CDR3 protein is CASSPGGPLAYEQYF. The CDR3 DNA is TGTGCCAGCAGCCCGGGGGGCCCCTTGGCCTACGAGCAGTACTTC.

This clonotype is labeled medium-sized. Since it is a stray read in a library aimed at alpha chains, this beta chain has a size that is not meaningful. This rearrangement joins TRBV7-8 to TRBJ1-2; tentatively, D is TRBD1 (6 bases). The CDR3 has 13 residues. V was shortened by 5 bases and J by 0 bases, with 7 bases between the two germline ends. The V gene's germline CDR1 is SGHVS and CDR2 FQNEAQ. CDR3 sequence: CASSHRANYGYTF. CDR3 nucleotide sequence: TGTGCCAGCAGCCACAGGGCTAACTATGGCTACACCTTC.

A word on this clonotype: A library made for alpha chains picked up this beta chain off target, so its size means little. This rearrangement joins TRBV20-1 to TRBJ2-1; TRBD1 is a possible D gene (7 bases). This CDR3 is 11 amino acids long. Germline-derived CDR1 and CDR2 are DFQATT and SNEGSKA (reference sequence). In DNA, the CDR3 is TGCAGACTTCAGGGGGGCAATGAGCAGTTCTTC. Its protein product is CRLQGGNEQFF.

This clonotype was seen at least ten times. As an off-target read in a library built for alpha chains, this beta chain has a frequency of little significance. The chain is built from TRBV18 and TRBJ1-1; 9 positions match TRBD1. CDR3 length: 14 residues. Trimming cost V 5 bases and J 3 bases; bases outside gene matches: 4. The germline V gene has CDR1 KGHSH and CDR2 LQKENI. DNA of the CDR3: TGTGCCAGCTCAACAGGGGGCCCGGACACTGAAGCTTTCTTT. Protein product: CASSTGGPDTEAFF.

By share, this clonotype counts as medium-sized. Because this beta chain is a stray read in a library intended to capture alpha chains, its abundance should not be given much weight. V usage is TRBV29-1 and J usage is TRBJ2-3, with a tentative D call TRBD1 (5 bases). The germline V gene encodes CDR1 SQVTM and CDR2 ANQGSEA. The CDR3 has 13 amino acids. V shed 4 bases and J shed 1 base, with 9 bases lying between them. CDR3 DNA: TGCAGCGTTGGTGGCAGGGGCACAGATACGCAGTATTTT. Translation: CSVGGRGTDTQYF.

This clonotype is labeled medium-sized. Within a library made for alpha chains, this beta chain is off target, and its count is uninformative. The rearrangement joins TRBV7-9 to TRBJ2-3; weak D call: TRBD2 (6 bases). This CDR3 is built from 14 residues. Germline V lookup: CDR1 SEHNR, CDR2 FQNEAQ (reference sequence). The ends were cut back, 2 bases at V and 1 base at J, with 7 bases in the middle. The CDR3 reads CASSLTGGTDTQYF. The CDR3 DNA sequence: TGTGCCAGCAGCTTAACGGGGGGCACAGATACGCAGTATTTT.

This clonotype was counted at least ten times. The library was designed around alpha chains, so this beta chain is a stray read whose abundance carries little weight. V is TRBV9 and J is TRBJ1-6; 9 nucleotides agree with TRBD1. V trimming: 3 bases; J trimming: 9 bases; junction bases outside the gene matches: 10. CDR1 SGDLS and CDR2 YYNGEE come from the germline V gene. The CDR3 runs 16 residues. The CDR3 sequence is CASSAAGQGLGSPLHF. The CDR3 DNA is TGTGCCAGCAGCGCTGCGGGACAGGGACTAGGTTCACCCCTCCACTTT. Full variable domain (outside the CDR3, taken from reference TRBV9 and TRBJ1-6): DSGVTQTPKHLITATGQRVTLRCSPRSGDLSVYWYQQSLDQGLQFLIQYYNGEERAKGNILERFSAQQFPDLHSELNLSSLELGDSALYFCASSAAGQGLGSPLHFGNGTRLTVT.

By share, this clonotype ranks as medium-sized (0.01 to 0.1%). As an off-target read in a library built for alpha chains, this beta chain has a frequency of little significance. The chain is built from TRBV20-1 and TRBJ2-7; the D is unclear. The germline V and J ends were trimmed by 0 bases and 6 bases, with 21 bases remaining between them. This CDR3 has 16 residues. CDR1 and CDR2 (germline): DFQATT, SNEGSKA (reference sequence). CDR3 loop: CSARDMIGSTLGEQYF. The DNA for the CDR3 is TGCAGTGCTAGAGATATGATTGGGTCCACGTTGGGCGAGCAGTACTTC.

By share, this clonotype ranks as medium-sized (0.01 to 0.1%). In a library made to pick up alpha chains, this beta chain is a stray read with a size that means little. The rearrangement joins TRBV4-1 to TRBJ1-6; weak D call: TRBD1 (6 bases). The CDR3 contains 14 residues. Germline lookup yields CDR1 MGHRA and CDR2 YSYEKL. The V gene lost 1 base and the J gene lost 11 bases, with 12 bases spanning the gap. The CDR3 sequence: CASSQALTGPPLHF. In DNA, the CDR3 is TGCGCCAGCAGCCAAGCCCTGACAGGACCACCCCTCCACTTT.

This clonotype was detected many times. This beta chain came through as a stray read in a library set up for alpha chains, and its size says little. V is TRBV5-1 and J is TRBJ2-2; the D gene is possibly TRBD1 (5 bases). This CDR3 is 14 amino acids long. Germline-derived CDR1 and CDR2 are SGHRS and YFSETQ. Trimming pared 3 bases from V and 3 bases from J, leaving 9 bases between. The CDR3 DNA reads as TGCGCCAGCAGCTCCAGGGCGGACACCGGGGAGCTGTTTTTT. This sequence encodes CASSSRADTGELFF.

Remarks on this clonotype: This beta chain came through as a stray read in a library set up for alpha chains, and its size says little. This chain joins TRBV9 and TRBJ2-6, with 7 positions matching TRBD2. Trimming at V came to 4 bases and at J to 12 bases, leaving 19 bases not matched to a gene. CDR3 length: 17 residues. Looked up from germline, CDR1 is SGDLS and CDR2 is YYNGEE. CDR3 nucleotide sequence: TGTGCCAGCAGCCCGCTAGGGGCGAGCGGGGCCGCCGCCGTCCTGACTTTC. Its translation: CASSPLGASGAAAVLTF.

By its share, this clonotype is large. As an off-target read in a library built for alpha chains, this beta chain has a frequency of little significance. The genes are TRBV28 and TRBJ2-5; 9 positions match TRBD1. The germline gives CDR1 MDHEN, CDR2 SYDVKM. The CDR3 is 15 residues long. V was clipped by 5 bases and J by 4 bases; unmatched bases: 8. This chain's CDR3 is CASSLLRDRAETQYF. The CDR3 DNA follows: TGTGCCAGCAGTCTGCTTAGGGACAGGGCAGAGACCCAGTACTTC. Filled out from reference TRBV28 and TRBJ2-5, the complete variable domain reads DVKVTQSSRYLVKRTGEKVFLECVQDMDHENMFWYRQDPGLGLRLIYFSYDVKMKEKGDIPEGYSVSREKKERFSLILESASTNQTSMYLCASSLLRDRAETQYFGPGTRLLVL.

By share, this clonotype ranks as medium-sized (0.01 to 0.1%). This beta chain represents an off-target read in a library built for alpha chains; its size is of limited meaning. This chain connects TRBV5-1 to TRBJ2-2, with TRBD2 matching 12 bases. V gave up 5 bases and J gave up 4 bases; unmatched junction bases: 15. Germline V gene lookup returns CDR1 SGHRS and CDR2 YFSETQ. This CDR3 is built from 19 residues. The CDR3 DNA follows: TGCGCCAGCAGTTTCACCCTTCTAGCGGGGGGGCAAAGCACCGGGGAGCTGTTTTTT. It specifies CASSFTLLAGGQSTGELFF.